The 9 T cell receptor beta chains listed next were all sequenced from one sample in a study of OX40 agonist ivuxolimab in advanced cancers. Produced via immunoSEQ multiplex PCR; TCRdb's table is partial and in-frame only. Seen here are about 82,000 clones, roughly 83% observed once, and the top ten hold 0.85%. The sequencing here drew on CD4+ or CD8+ T cells sorted from blood, taken in a trial of the OX40 agonist ivuxolimab. The receptors stem from an adult with an advanced solid tumor such as melanoma, head and neck, liver or kidney cancer.

The rearrangement uses TRBV6-1 and TRBJ2-7; maybe TRBD1 (6 bases). V was clipped by 10 bases and J by 3 bases, with 13 bases between them. CDR3 length: 12 amino acids. Germline CDR1 reads MNHNS; CDR2 reads SASEGT. CDR3 loop: CANRDTGYEQYF. CDR3 coding DNA: TGTGCCAACCGGGACACCGGCTACGAGCAGTACTTC.

In its sample, this clone was seen many times. This chain joins TRBV19 and TRBJ1-5; no firm D call. There are 16 residues in the CDR3. Germline V gene sequence: CDR1 LNHDA, CDR2 SQIVND (reference sequence). The V and J ends lost 0 bases and 4 bases respectively, with 13 bases between them. The CDR3 reads CASSIDRTAVNQPQHF. The DNA of the CDR3 is TGTGCCAGTAGTATAGATCGGACCGCTGTAAATCAGCCCCAGCATTTT.

This clone was observed a single time. The chain employs TRBV18 and TRBJ2-7; D call uncertain. Per germline, CDR1 KGHSH and CDR2 LQKENI. Trimming cost V 4 bases and J 4 bases, with 11 bases left between them. This CDR3 has 13 amino acids. The CDR3 DNA sequence: TGTGCCAGCTCACAGGGTCCCGGTTACGAGCAGTACTTC. It is translated as CASSQGPGYEQYF. The full variable domain, completed using reference TRBV18 and TRBJ2-7, is NAGVMQNPRHLVRRRGQEARLRCSPMKGHSHVYWYRQLPEEGLKFMVYLQKENIIDESGMPKERFSAEFPKEGPSILRIQQVVRGDSAAYFCASSQGPGYEQYFGPGTRLTVT.

The genes are TRBV6-1 and TRBJ2-7; D is perhaps TRBD1 (6 bases). The CDR3 loop spans 15 amino acids. CDR1 is MNHNS and CDR2 is SASEGT in the germline V gene. V lost 7 bases and J 6 bases, leaving 22 bases between the germline ends. The CDR3 DNA follows: TGTGCCAGCACAGACAGGACGTCCGGAGATGGCGAGCAGTACTTC. It specifies CASTDRTSGDGEQYF.

This chain links TRBV28 with TRBJ1-5; D perhaps matches TRBD1 (5 bases). The CDR3 spans 16 residues. Germline V gene data show CDR1 as MDHEN and CDR2 as SYDVKM. V was clipped by 6 bases and J by 7 bases, with 22 bases between them. The chain's CDR3 is CASSLSLGRAGQPQHF. CDR3 nucleotide sequence: TGTGCCAGCAGCCTTAGTCTGGGCAGGGCGGGGCAGCCCCAGCATTTT.

The rearrangement uses TRBV5-4 and TRBJ2-5; unclear D gene. Trimming removed 4 bases from V and 5 bases from J, with 18 bases in between. The CDR3 has 15 residues. Germline CDR1 SGHNT, CDR2 YYREEE (reference sequence). CDR3 sequence reads: CASSPRVGSEETQYF. The CDR3 DNA reads as TGTGCCAGCAGCCCCCGGGTAGGGTCGGAGGAGACCCAGTACTTC. Together with reference TRBV5-4 and TRBJ2-5, the CDR3 gives the full variable domain: ETGVTQSPTHLIKTRGQQVTLRCSSQSGHNTVSWYQQALGQGPQFIFQYYREEENGRGNFPPRFSGLQFPNYSSELNVNALELDDSALYLCASSPRVGSEETQYFGPGTRLLVL.

The rearrangement joins TRBV18 to TRBJ1-2, with TRBD1 matching 7 bases. J gave up 2 bases and V 1 base, and 4 bases lay outside the gene matches. Looked up from germline, CDR1 is KGHSH and CDR2 is LQKENI. This CDR3 is built from 15 residues. CDR3 bases: TGTGCCAGCTCACCACAGGGGGCGAGGAACTATGGCTACACCTTC. It yields the protein CASSPQGARNYGYTF.

There are a few counts of this clone. V is TRBV15 and J is TRBJ2-1; weak D call: TRBD2 (5 bases). The CDR3 extends over 15 amino acids. CDR1 and CDR2 from the germline V gene are LNHNV and YYDKDF (reference sequence). The V end was cut by 0 bases, the J end by 8 bases, with 14 bases between. DNA for the CDR3: TGTGCCACCAGCAGAGAACTAGACTACCCCCATGAGCAGTTCTTC. Its translation is CATSRELDYPHEQFF.

The chain uses TRBV28 and TRBJ1-4; 9 nucleotides match TRBD1. Germline CDR1 is MDHEN and CDR2 is SYDVKM. This CDR3 has 15 amino acids. The J segment lost 1 base and the V segment lost 5 bases, leaving 2 bases of the junction unmatched. CDR3 nucleotides: TGTGCCAGCAGTACAGGGGGCTTAACTAATGAAAAACTGTTTTTT. Residues: CASSTGGLTNEKLFF.